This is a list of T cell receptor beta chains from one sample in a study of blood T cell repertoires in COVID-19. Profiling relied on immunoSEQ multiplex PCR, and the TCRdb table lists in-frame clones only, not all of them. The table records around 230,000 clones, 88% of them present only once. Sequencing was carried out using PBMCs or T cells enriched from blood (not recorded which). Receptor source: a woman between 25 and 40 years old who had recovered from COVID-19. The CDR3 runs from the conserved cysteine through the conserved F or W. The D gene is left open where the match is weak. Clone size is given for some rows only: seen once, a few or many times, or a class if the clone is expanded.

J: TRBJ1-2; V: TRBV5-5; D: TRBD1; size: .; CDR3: CASSLNRGRTYGYTF; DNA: TGTGCCAGCAGCCTAAACAGGGGGCGGACCTATGGCTACACCTTC
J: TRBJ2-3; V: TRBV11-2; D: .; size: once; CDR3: CASSLGGKSTDTQYF; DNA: TGTGCCAGCAGCTTAGGCGGGAAAAGCACAGATACGCAGTATTTT
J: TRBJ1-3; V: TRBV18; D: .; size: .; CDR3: CASSFTGSHSSGNTIYF; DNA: TGTGCCAGCTCATTTACAGGGTCCCATTCCTCTGGAAACACCATATATTTT
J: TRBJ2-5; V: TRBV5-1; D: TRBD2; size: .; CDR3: CASSLLAGDSSTQYF; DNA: TGCGCCAGCAGCTTACTAGCGGGGGACTCCTCGACCCAGTACTTC
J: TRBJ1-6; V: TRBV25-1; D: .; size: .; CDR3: CASRAVNNSPLHF; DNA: TGTGCCAGCAGGGCGGTTAATAATTCACCCCTCCACTTT
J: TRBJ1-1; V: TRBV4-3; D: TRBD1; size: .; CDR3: CASSQYVGTDNMNTEAFF; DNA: TGCGCCAGCAGCCAATATGTCGGGACAGACAATATGAACACTGAAGCTTTCTTT
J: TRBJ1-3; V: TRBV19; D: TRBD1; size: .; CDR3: CASSILRDRDSGNTIYF; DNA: TGTGCCAGTAGTATACTCCGGGACAGAGACTCTGGAAACACCATATATTTT
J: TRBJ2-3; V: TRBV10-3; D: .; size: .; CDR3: CAIGVSRGFSTDTQYF; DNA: TGTGCCATCGGTGTTAGCAGGGGATTTAGCACAGATACGCAGTATTTT
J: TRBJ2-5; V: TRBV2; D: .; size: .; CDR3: CASALVKYQETQYF; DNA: TGTGCCAGCGCACTAGTAAAGTACCAAGAGACCCAGTACTTC
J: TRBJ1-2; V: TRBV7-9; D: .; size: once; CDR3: CASSSSTGLHFNYGYTF; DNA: TGTGCCAGCAGCTCCTCGACAGGCCTACATTTTAACTATGGCTACACCTTC
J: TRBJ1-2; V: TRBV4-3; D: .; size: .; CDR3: CASSQDAQGYGYTF; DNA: TGCGCCAGCAGCCAAGACGCCCAGGGATATGGCTACACCTTC
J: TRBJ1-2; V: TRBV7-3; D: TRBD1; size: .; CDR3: CASSFGQGAKSDGYTF; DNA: TGTGCCAGCAGCTTCGGGCAGGGGGCAAAGTCGGATGGCTACACCTTC
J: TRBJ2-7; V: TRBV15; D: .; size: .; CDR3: CATSEQEEQYF; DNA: TGTGCCACCAGCGAGCAGGAAGAGCAGTACTTC
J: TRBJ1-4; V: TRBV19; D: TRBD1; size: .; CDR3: CASSMTGANEKLFF; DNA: TGTGCCAGTAGTATGACAGGGGCTAATGAAAAACTGTTTTTT
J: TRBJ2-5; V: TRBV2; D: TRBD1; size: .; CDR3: CASSELGGETQYF; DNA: TGTGCCAGCAGTGAACTAGGGGGCGAGACCCAGTACTTC
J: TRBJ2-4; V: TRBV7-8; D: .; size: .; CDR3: CASSLEGGLNIQYF; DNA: TGTGCCAGCAGCTTAGAAGGGGGTCTAAACATTCAGTACTTC
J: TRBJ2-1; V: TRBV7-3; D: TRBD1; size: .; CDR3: CASSVDRGSYNEQFF; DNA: TGTGCCAGCAGCGTCGACAGGGGTTCCTACAATGAGCAGTTCTTC
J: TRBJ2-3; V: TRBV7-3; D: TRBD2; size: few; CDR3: CASSLSSGVSDTQYF; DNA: TGTGCCAGCAGCTTGTCTAGCGGGGTGTCAGATACGCAGTATTTT
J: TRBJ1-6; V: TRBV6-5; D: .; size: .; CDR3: CASRRGSYNSPLHF; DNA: TGTGCCAGCAGAAGGGGGTCCTATAATTCACCCCTCCACTTT
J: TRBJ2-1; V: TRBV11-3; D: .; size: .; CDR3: CASSPDPGLHEQFF; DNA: TGTGCCAGCAGCCCTGATCCGGGGTTGCACGAGCAGTTCTTC
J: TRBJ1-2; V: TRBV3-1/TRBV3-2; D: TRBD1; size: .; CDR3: CASSHGTGNYGYTF; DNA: TGTGCCAGCAGCCACGGGACAGGGAATTATGGCTACACCTTC
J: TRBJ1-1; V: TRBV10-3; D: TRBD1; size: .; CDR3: CAISAPGQGGAFF; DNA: TGTGCCATCAGTGCCCCCGGACAGGGCGGCGCTTTCTTT
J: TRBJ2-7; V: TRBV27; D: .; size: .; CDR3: CASSPPGMTSYEQYF; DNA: TGTGCCAGCAGTCCTCCAGGAATGACCTCCTACGAGCAGTACTTC
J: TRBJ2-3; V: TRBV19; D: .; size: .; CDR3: CASSPRYRESTDTQYF; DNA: TGTGCCAGTAGTCCAAGGTATCGGGAAAGCACAGATACGCAGTATTTT
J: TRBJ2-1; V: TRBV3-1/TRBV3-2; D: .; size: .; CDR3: CASSLRTMGAITNEQFF; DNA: TGTGCCAGCAGCCTCAGAACGATGGGGGCGATAACCAATGAGCAGTTCTTC
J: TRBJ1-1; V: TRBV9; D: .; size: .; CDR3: CASSVVGREAFF; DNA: TGTGCCAGCAGCGTAGTGGGCAGAGAAGCTTTCTTT
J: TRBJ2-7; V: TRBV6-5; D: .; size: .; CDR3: CASSSPTGNEQYF; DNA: TGTGCCAGCAGTAGCCCCACAGGGAACGAGCAGTACTTC
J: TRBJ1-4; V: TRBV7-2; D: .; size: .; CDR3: CASSLDGGISGEKLFF; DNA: TGTGCCAGCAGCTTAGATGGGGGGATCAGTGGGGAAAAACTGTTTTTT
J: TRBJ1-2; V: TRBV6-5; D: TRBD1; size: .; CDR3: CASSYSRGQGYTF; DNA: TGTGCCAGCAGTTACAGCAGGGGGCAAGGCTACACCTTC
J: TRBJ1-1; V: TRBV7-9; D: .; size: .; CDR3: CASSPPTNTEAFF; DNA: TGTGCCAGCAGCCCGCCGACTAACACTGAAGCTTTCTTT
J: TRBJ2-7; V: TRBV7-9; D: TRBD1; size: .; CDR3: CASSFNTLDRGYEQYF; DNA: TGTGCCAGCAGCTTCAACACTCTGGACAGGGGCTACGAGCAGTACTTC
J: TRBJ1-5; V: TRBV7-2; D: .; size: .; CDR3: CASSSIFPQGPGQPQHF; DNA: TGTGCCAGCAGCTCAATTTTCCCACAGGGCCCGGGTCAGCCCCAGCATTTT
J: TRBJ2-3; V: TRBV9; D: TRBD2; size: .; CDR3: CASSVGSGGATDTQYF; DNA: TGTGCCAGCAGCGTAGGTAGCGGGGGGGCAACAGATACGCAGTATTTT
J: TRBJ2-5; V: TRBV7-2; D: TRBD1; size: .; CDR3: CASSPGRGQETQYF; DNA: TGTGCCAGCAGCCCCGGCAGGGGGCAAGAGACCCAGTACTTC
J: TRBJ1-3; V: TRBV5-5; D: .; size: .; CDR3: CASSISPGAPSGNTIYF; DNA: TGTGCCAGCAGCATATCCCCAGGGGCACCCTCTGGAAACACCATATATTTT
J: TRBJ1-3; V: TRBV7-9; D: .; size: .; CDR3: CASSLAGTIRNTIYF; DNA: TGTGCCAGCAGCTTGGCAGGTACCATCCGAAACACCATATATTTT
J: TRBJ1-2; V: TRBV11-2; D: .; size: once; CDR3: CASSLRRQTYGYTF; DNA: TGTGCCAGCAGCCTTCGCCGACAGACCTATGGCTACACCTTC
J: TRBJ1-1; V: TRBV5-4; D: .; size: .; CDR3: CASSFDILAEAFF; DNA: TGTGCCAGCAGCTTTGACATTCTCGCTGAAGCTTTCTTT
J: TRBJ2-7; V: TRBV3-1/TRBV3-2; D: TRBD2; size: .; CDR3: CASSPGLAGAYEQYF; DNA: TGTGCCAGCAGCCCGGGACTAGCGGGCGCCTACGAGCAGTACTTC
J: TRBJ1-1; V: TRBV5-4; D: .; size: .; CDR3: CASSIDRGTEAFF; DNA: TGTGCCAGCAGTATCGACAGAGGCACTGAAGCTTTCTTT
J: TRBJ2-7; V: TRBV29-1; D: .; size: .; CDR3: CSVEDRVGVGQYF; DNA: TGCAGCGTTGAAGATCGGGTAGGAGTCGGGCAGTACTTC
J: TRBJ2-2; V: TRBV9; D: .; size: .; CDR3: CASSVVGGSGELFF; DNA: TGTGCCAGCAGCGTAGTAGGAGGCAGCGGGGAGCTGTTTTTT